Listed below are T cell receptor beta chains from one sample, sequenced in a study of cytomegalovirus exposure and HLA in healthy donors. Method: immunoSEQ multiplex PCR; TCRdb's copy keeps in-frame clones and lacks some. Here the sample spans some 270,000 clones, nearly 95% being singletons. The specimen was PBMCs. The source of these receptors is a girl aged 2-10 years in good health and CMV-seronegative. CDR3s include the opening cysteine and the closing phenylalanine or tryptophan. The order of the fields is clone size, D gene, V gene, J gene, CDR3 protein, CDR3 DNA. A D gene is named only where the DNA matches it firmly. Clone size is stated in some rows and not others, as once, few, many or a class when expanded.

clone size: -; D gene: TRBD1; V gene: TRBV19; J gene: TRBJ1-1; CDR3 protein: CASIRDRGDTEAFF; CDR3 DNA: TGTGCCAGTATACGCGACAGGGGCGACACTGAAGCTTTCTTT
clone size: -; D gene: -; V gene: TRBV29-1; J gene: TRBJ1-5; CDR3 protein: CSVLDRVNQPQHF; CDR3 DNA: TGCAGCGTATTAGACAGAGTCAATCAGCCCCAGCATTTT
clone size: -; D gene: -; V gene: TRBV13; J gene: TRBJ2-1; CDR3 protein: CASSISQYNEQFF; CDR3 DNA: TGTGCCAGCAGCATTAGTCAATACAATGAGCAGTTCTTC
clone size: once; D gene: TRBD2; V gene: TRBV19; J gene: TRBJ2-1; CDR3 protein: CASSIGRRLAGGPHEQFF; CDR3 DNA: TGTGCCAGTAGTATCGGACGGCGTCTAGCGGGAGGCCCTCATGAGCAGTTCTTC
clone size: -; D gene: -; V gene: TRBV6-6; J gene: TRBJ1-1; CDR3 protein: CASSYQGRNTEAFF; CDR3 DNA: TGTGCCAGCAGTTATCAGGGGAGGAACACTGAAGCTTTCTTT
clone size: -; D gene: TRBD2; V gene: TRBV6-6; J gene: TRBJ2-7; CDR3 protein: CASTHRTSGRTYEQYF; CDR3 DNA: TGTGCCAGCACACACCGGACTAGCGGGAGAACCTACGAGCAGTACTTC
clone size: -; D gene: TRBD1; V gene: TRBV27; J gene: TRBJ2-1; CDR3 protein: CASSPGTGGYNEQFF; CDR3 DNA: TGTGCCAGCAGTCCGGGGACAGGGGGATACAATGAGCAGTTCTTC
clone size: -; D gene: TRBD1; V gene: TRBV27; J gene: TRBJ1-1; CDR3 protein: CASRARQGMNTEAFF; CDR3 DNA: TGTGCCAGCAGGGCGAGACAGGGAATGAACACTGAAGCTTTCTTT
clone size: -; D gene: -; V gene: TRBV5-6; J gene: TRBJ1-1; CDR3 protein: CASSWPGSTGTEAFF; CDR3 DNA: TGTGCCAGCAGCTGGCCGGGCTCAACGGGGACTGAAGCTTTCTTT
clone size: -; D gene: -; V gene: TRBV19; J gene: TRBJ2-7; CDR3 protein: CASSRDRNEQYF; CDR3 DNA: TGTGCCAGTTCGCGGGACCGGAACGAGCAGTACTTC
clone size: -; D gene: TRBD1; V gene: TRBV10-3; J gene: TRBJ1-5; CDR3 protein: CAISEGQGVGQPQHF; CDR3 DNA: TGTGCCATCAGTGAGGGCCAGGGGGTAGGGCAGCCCCAGCATTTT
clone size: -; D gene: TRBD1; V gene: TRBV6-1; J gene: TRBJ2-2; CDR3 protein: CASSEALLTGGASGELFF; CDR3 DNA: TGTGCCAGCAGTGAAGCGCTTCTAACAGGGGGCGCTTCCGGGGAGCTGTTTTTT
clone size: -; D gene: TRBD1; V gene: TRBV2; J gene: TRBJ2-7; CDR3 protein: CASTTGTGQREQYF; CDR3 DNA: TGTGCCAGCACTACCGGGACAGGGCAACGCGAGCAGTACTTC
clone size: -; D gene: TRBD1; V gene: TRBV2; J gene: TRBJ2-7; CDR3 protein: CASSVSPRDRGGNEQYF; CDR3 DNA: TGTGCCAGCAGTGTGTCCCCCCGGGACAGGGGAGGGAACGAGCAGTACTTC
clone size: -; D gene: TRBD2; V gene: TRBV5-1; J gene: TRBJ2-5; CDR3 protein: CASSNGLEETQYF; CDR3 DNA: TGCGCCAGCAGCAACGGACTAGAAGAGACCCAGTACTTC
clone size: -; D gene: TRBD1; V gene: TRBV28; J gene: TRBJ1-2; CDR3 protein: CASMTGGTYGYTF; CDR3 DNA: TGTGCCAGCATGACAGGGGGGACATATGGCTACACCTTC